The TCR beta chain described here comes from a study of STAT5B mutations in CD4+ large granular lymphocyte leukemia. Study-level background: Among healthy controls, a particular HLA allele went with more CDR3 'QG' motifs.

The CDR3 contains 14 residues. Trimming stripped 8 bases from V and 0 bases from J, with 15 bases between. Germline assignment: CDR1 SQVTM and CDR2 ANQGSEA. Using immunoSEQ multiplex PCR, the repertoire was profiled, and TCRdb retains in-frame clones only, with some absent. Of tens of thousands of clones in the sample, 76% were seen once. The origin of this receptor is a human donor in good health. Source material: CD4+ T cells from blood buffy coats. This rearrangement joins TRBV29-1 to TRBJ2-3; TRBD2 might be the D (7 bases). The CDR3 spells CSLGGGWSTDTQYF. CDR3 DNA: TGCAGCCTAGGGGGGGGTTGGAGCACAGATACGCAGTATTTT.